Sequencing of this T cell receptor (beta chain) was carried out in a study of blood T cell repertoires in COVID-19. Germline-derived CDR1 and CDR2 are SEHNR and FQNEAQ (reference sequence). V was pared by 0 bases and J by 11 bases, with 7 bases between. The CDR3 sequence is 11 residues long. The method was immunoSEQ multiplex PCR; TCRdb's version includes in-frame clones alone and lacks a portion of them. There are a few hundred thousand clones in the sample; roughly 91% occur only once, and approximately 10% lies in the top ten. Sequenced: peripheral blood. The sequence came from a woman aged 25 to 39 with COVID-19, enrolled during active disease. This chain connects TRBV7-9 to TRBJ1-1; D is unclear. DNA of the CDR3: TGTGCCAGCAGCTTAGCCGCGGGCGCTTTCTTT. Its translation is CASSLAAGAFF.